This entry lists 26 T cell receptor beta chains sequenced from one sample in a study of blood T cells in healthy people across ages. A second PCR, run for roughly 7 to 12 cycles, used a sample-barcoded 5' primer plus a J-beta primer mix. TCRdb re-derived calls from the 5' RACE reads in MiXCR, one entry per CDR3 protein. This table holds more than 900,000 distinct CDR3 sequences, 25% to 30% found once. These data were also reused for a study on T cells of mothers and their children.

Sample: blood. The receptors derive from a woman aged 35 to 49 in good health.

This clonotype was seen repeatedly, ten times or more. The J gene is TRBJ2-5, the V gene TRBV5-6; D gene unclear. This CDR3 contains 14 residues. Germline CDR1 reads SGHDT; CDR2 reads YYEEEE. Deletions cut 4 bases from V and 7 bases from J, with 17 bases between. The CDR3 region has the DNA TGTGCCAGCAGCCCGGGCAGGCCTGTAGGGACCCAGTACTTC. It yields the protein CASSPGRPVGTQYF.

The table lists this clonotype with a few counts. A much larger clone lies one base from this, so it may be a read error. The chain is built from TRBV29-1 and TRBJ2-7; the D gene could be TRBD1 or TRBD2 (5 bases each). Between the trimmed V and J ends, which lost 7 bases and 3 bases, there was a span of 16 bases. This CDR3 is built from 13 residues. The germline gives CDR1 SQVTM, CDR2 ANQGSEA. CDR3 sequence: CSGEGQGLYEQYF. The CDR3 DNA is TGCAGCGGTGAGGGTCAGGGCCTCTACGAGCAGTACTTC.

With regard to this clonotype: A much larger clonotype is one base distant, so this may be a read error. This rearrangement joins TRBV9 to TRBJ2-1; D may be TRBD1 or TRBD2 (7 bases each). This CDR3 has 14 residues. Looked up from germline, CDR1 is SGDLS and CDR2 is YYNGEE. CDR3 region: CSSSVGPGGDEQFF. As DNA, the CDR3 is TGTTCCAGCAGCGTAGGTCCAGGGGGGGATGAGCAGTTCTTC. Full variable domain (rest looked up from reference TRBV9 and TRBJ2-1): DSGVTQTPKHLITATGQRVTLRCSPRSGDLSVYWYQQSLDQGLQFLIQYYNGEERAKGNILERFSAQQFPDLHSELNLSSLELGDSALYFCSSSVGPGGDEQFFGPGTRLTVL.

This clonotype was found many times. The gene calls are TRBV7-2 and TRBJ2-7, with a possible D match to TRBD2 (6 bases). CDR3 size: 13 residues. Germline values: CDR1 SGHTA, CDR2 FQGNSA. Trimming took off 3 bases at V and 3 bases at J, with 9 bases between the two ends. CDR3 region: CASSFFGSYEQYF. In nucleotides, the CDR3 is TGTGCCAGCAGCTTTTTCGGGAGCTACGAGCAGTACTTC.

This clonotype was observed a handful of times. The chain uses TRBV5-6 and TRBJ1-5, with a weak D call TRBD1 (6 bases). Trimming left V 2 bases short and J 2 bases short, with 11 bases between. The CDR3 is 15 residues long. The germline CDR1 and CDR2 sequences are SGHDT and YYEEEE. The CDR3 region is CASSFGGLGNQPQHF. For the CDR3, the DNA is TGTGCCAGCAGCTTCGGGGGCTTGGGCAATCAGCCCCAGCATTTT.

V gene TRBV20-1 combines with J gene TRBJ1-1; D gene unclear. V dropped 0 bases and J dropped 5 bases, with 22 bases sitting between them. The CDR3 is made up of 17 amino acids. CDR1 is DFQATT and CDR2 is SNEGSKA in the germline V gene (reference sequence). The DNA of the CDR3 is TGCAGTGCTAGAGATGTATTTAGGTTGGTGCGGAGGACTGAAGCTTTCTTT. Translation: CSARDVFRLVRRTEAFF.

CDR3 DNA: TGCAGTGCTATACTCATTTCGACCGGGAGGAACACTGAAGCTTTCTTT. It is translated as CSAILISTGRNTEAFF. This rearrangement joins TRBV20-1 to TRBJ1-1, with D unresolved. CDR1 and CDR2 (germline): DFQATT, SNEGSKA (reference sequence). V dropped 4 bases and J dropped 1 base, with 19 bases sitting between them. The CDR3 extends over 16 amino acids.

This clonotype was recorded at least ten times. The V call is TRBV20-1, the J call TRBJ1-1; D unclear. Trimming stripped 4 bases from V and 3 bases from J, with 15 bases between. The CDR3 sequence is 14 residues long. CDR1 and CDR2 (germline): DFQATT, SNEGSKA (reference sequence). CDR3: CSANPGPADTEAFF. The CDR3, as DNA: TGCAGTGCTAACCCGGGCCCGGCGGACACTGAAGCTTTCTTT.

The chain links TRBV5-1 to TRBJ2-5; 7 positions agree with TRBD1. This CDR3 comprises 14 residues. V trimming: 4 bases; J trimming: 5 bases; junction bases outside the gene matches: 8. The V gene's germline CDR1 is SGHRS and CDR2 YFSETQ. CDR3 amino acids: CASSVRGTDETQYF. For the CDR3, the DNA is TGCGCCAGCAGCGTCAGGGGGACGGACGAGACCCAGTACTTC. Full variable domain (rest looked up from reference TRBV5-1 and TRBJ2-5): KAGVTQTPRYLIKTRGQQVTLSCSPISGHRSVSWYQQTPGQGLQFLFEYFSETQRNKGNFPGRFSGRQFSNSRSEMNVSTLELGDSALYLCASSVRGTDETQYFGPGTRLLVL.

This clonotype was picked up a small number of times. J is TRBJ1-6 and V is TRBV12-3 or TRBV12-4, with no clear D. V was cut by 2 bases and J by 5 bases, with 10 bases left in between. The CDR3 consists of 15 residues. For the CDR3, the DNA is TGTGCCAGCAGTTTATCGCGGGGAGATAATTCACCCCTCCACTTT. It encodes CASSLSRGDNSPLHF.

This clonotype has at least ten counts. The CDR3 DNA follows: TGCAGCGTTCTGCACTATGGCTACACCTTC. Protein: CSVLHYGYTF. The V call is TRBV29-1, the J call TRBJ1-2, with unresolved D. Trimming pared 5 bases from V and 3 bases from J, leaving 4 bases between. The V gene's germline CDR1 is SQVTM and CDR2 ANQGSEA. This CDR3 contains 10 residues.

The genes are TRBV28 and TRBJ2-5, with a tentative D call TRBD1 (6 bases). Trimming removed 7 bases from V and 7 bases from J, with 16 bases in between. Germline V gives CDR1 MDHEN, CDR2 SYDVKM. The CDR3 has 13 amino acids. CDR3 nucleotides: TGTGCCAGCAATAGGGGGAACCCCATGACCCAGTACTTC. Protein sequence: CASNRGNPMTQYF.

This chain uses TRBV28 with TRBJ2-3, with 14 bases fitting TRBD2. From germline, CDR1 is MDHEN and CDR2 SYDVKM. The length of the CDR3 is 16 residues. With V trimmed by 5 bases and J by 4 bases, 5 bases remained unmatched. The CDR3 coding sequence is TGTGCCAGCAGTACCTCGGGACTAGCGGGGGCAGATACGCAGTATTTT. It translates to CASSTSGLAGADTQYF.

This clonotype was seen more than once but under ten times. The V and J genes are TRBV7-2 and TRBJ2-1; D perhaps matches TRBD1 (5 bases). CDR1 is SGHTA, CDR2 FQGNSA, per germline. The V end was cut by 4 bases, the J end by 5 bases, with 12 bases between. CDR3 length: 14 residues. CDR3 coding DNA: TGTGCCAGCAGCTCTTCGGGCAGGGACAATGAGCAGTTCTTC. Amino acid sequence: CASSSSGRDNEQFF. The variable domain in full, with the rest retrieved from reference TRBV7-2 and TRBJ2-1, is GAGVSQSPSNKVTEKGKDVELRCDPISGHTALYWYRQSLGQGLEFLIYFQGNSAPDKSGLPSDRFSAERTGGSVSTLTIQRTQQEDSAVYLCASSSSGRDNEQFFGPGTRLTVL.

The CDR3, as DNA: TGTGCCAGCAGCTTAACCCCGCAGGGGGCGGCTTTCTTT. The encoded protein is CASSLTPQGAAFF. The rearrangement joins TRBV7-2 to TRBJ1-1, with 8 nucleotides matching TRBD1. The CDR3 is 13 residues long. Germline V gene sequence: CDR1 SGHTA, CDR2 FQGNSA. The ends lost 2 bases at V and 11 bases at J; junction bases unmatched: 7. Looking up the rest from reference TRBV7-2 and TRBJ1-1 gives the full variable domain: GAGVSQSPSNKVTEKGKDVELRCDPISGHTALYWYRQSLGQGLEFLIYFQGNSAPDKSGLPSDRFSAERTGGSVSTLTIQRTQQEDSAVYLCASSLTPQGAAFFGQGTRLTVV.

The chain couples TRBV11-2 to TRBJ2-3; 11 positions agree with TRBD2. V trimming: 4 bases; J trimming: 0 bases; junction bases outside the gene matches: 3. Germline lookup yields CDR1 SGHAT and CDR2 FQNNGV. CDR3 length: 16 amino acids. In DNA form, the CDR3 reads TGTGCCAGCAGCTACCGACTAGCGGGGAGCACAGATACGCAGTATTTT. It is translated as CASSYRLAGSTDTQYF.

This clonotype has only a few counts. The chain recombines TRBV7-3 with TRBJ1-2; D may be TRBD1 (6 bases). CDR1 is SGHTA, CDR2 FQGTGA, per germline. The V end lost 1 base, the J end lost 8 bases, and 14 bases lay between the germline ends. The length of the CDR3 is 14 residues. Here the CDR3 DNA reads TGTGCCAGCAGCTTAAACCTGGGGGCGGAGGGCTACACCTTC. Encoded protein: CASSLNLGAEGYTF. Combining the CDR3 with reference TRBV7-3 and TRBJ1-2 gives the whole variable domain GAGVSQTPSNKVTEKGKYVELRCDPISGHTALYWYRQSLGQGPEFLIYFQGTGAADDSGLPNDRFFAVRPEGSVSTLKIQRTERGDSAVYLCASSLNLGAEGYTFGSGTRLTVV.

The gene calls are TRBV12-3 or TRBV12-4 and TRBJ2-3, with TRBD1 matching 7 bases. The CDR3 consists of 15 residues. V was pared by 5 bases and J by 4 bases, with 9 bases of the junction left unmatched. The CDR3 DNA reads as TGTGCCAGCAGTCCCCTGACAGGGATCGCAGATACGCAGTATTTT. Amino acid sequence: CASSPLTGIADTQYF.

V is TRBV6-5 and J is TRBJ2-5; TRBD1 agrees at 9 bases. Gene TRBJ2-7 matches the end of the DNA better, so the J call may be wrong. CDR1 is MNHEY and CDR2 is SVGAGI in the germline V gene. The CDR3 is 17 residues long. The CDR3 bases are TGTGCCAGCAGTTTTTCCTCCGGGACAGGGATTGCCGACGAGCAGTACTTC. Its translation is CASSFSSGTGIADEQYF.

This chain's CDR3 is CASSLGQSSYNSPLHF. CDR3 bases: TGTGCCAGCAGCTTAGGGCAGAGCTCCTATAATTCACCCCTCCACTTT. V gene TRBV7-2 combines with J gene TRBJ1-6; no clear D. This CDR3 has 16 amino acids. Trimming cost V 1 base and J 0 bases, with 7 bases left between them. Germline CDR1 and CDR2: SGHTA and FQGNSA. The full variable domain, completed using reference TRBV7-2 and TRBJ1-6, is GAGVSQSPSNKVTEKGKDVELRCDPISGHTALYWYRQSLGQGLEFLIYFQGNSAPDKSGLPSDRFSAERTGGSVSTLTIQRTQQEDSAVYLCASSLGQSSYNSPLHFGNGTRLTVT.

The table lists this clonotype with a few counts. The gene calls are TRBV20-1 and TRBJ1-2; D unresolved. V lost 6 bases, J lost 3 bases, and 17 bases lay in between. The CDR3 runs 14 residues. Germline CDR1 is DFQATT and CDR2 is SNEGSKA (reference sequence). The CDR3 nucleotides are TGCAGTGCCCACTTCAACGGGCTTTACTATGGCTACACCTTC. Its translation is CSAHFNGLYYGYTF.

This clonotype was found many times. The CDR3 DNA reads TGTGCCAGCAGCTTAGTCCGGTCAAGAGAGACCCAGTACTTC. This gives the protein CASSLVRSRETQYF. The V gene is TRBV7-2, the J gene TRBJ2-5; D gene ambiguous. Germline CDR1 is SGHTA and CDR2 is FQGNSA. V lost 1 base and J lost 4, with 10 bases in between. This CDR3 has 14 amino acids.

V usage is TRBV30 and J usage is TRBJ2-2, with TRBD2 matching 8 bases. The germline CDR1 and CDR2 sequences are GTSNPN and SVGIG (reference sequence). The CDR3 is 14 amino acids. Trimming cost V 8 bases and J 1 base; bases outside gene matches: 6. For the CDR3, the DNA is TGTGCCGGGCAAACTAGCGGGAACACCGGGGAGCTGTTTTTT. It translates to CAGQTSGNTGELFF.

The table lists this clonotype with many counts. The chain has TRBV4-1 and TRBJ1-2; the D is unclear. CDR1 and CDR2 (germline): MGHRA, YSYEKL. The CDR3 sequence is 15 residues long. V shed 4 bases and J shed 5 bases, with 17 bases lying between them. The CDR3 region has the DNA TGCGCCAGCAGCCTCCAGATGTTAACCCCATATGGCTACACCTTC. Translation: CASSLQMLTPYGYTF.

Comment on this clonotype: With a much larger clone just one base away, this may be a read error. CDR3 coding DNA: TGTGCCAGCAGCTTACCCCTGGGGGTAGGAGTTACGAGTCCCTCCTACAATGAGCAGTTCTTC. Encoded protein: CASSLPLGVGVTSPSYNEQFF. V usage is TRBV11-2 and J usage is TRBJ2-1; D is possibly TRBD1 or TRBD2 (5 bases each). Looked up from germline, CDR1 is SGHAT and CDR2 is FQNNGV. The CDR3 totals 21 residues. The V end lost 2 bases, the J end lost 0 bases, and 26 bases lay between the germline ends. Based on the CDR3 plus reference TRBV11-2 and TRBJ2-1, the full variable domain is EAGVAQSPRYKIIEKRQSVAFWCNPISGHATLYWYQQILGQGPKLLIQFQNNGVVDDSQLPKDRFSAERLKGVDSTLKIQPAKLEDSAVYLCASSLPLGVGVTSPSYNEQFFGPGTRLTVL.

The CDR3, as DNA: TGTGCCAGCATACTAGGGGGGGGCGCTGAAGCTTTCTTT. Protein product: CASILGGGAEAFF. The chain joins TRBV12-3 or TRBV12-4 to TRBJ1-1, with D maybe TRBD1 (6 bases). V was pared by 7 bases and J by 6 bases, with 15 bases between. The CDR3 runs to 13 residues.